The entry that follows covers one T cell receptor beta chain sequence. V was trimmed by 1 base and J by 5 bases, leaving 17 bases between them. CDR3 length equals 16 residues. The germline CDR1 and CDR2 sequences are KGHSH and LQKENI. As handled by the study authors: Scientists estimated how many nucleated cells there were by amplifying reference gene primers. Method: immunoSEQ multiplex PCR; TCRdb's copy keeps in-frame clones and lacks some. V, J and clone size derive from that table, while D and trimming were established from the DNA sequence. There are around 70,000 clones in the sample; 82% occur only once, and 5% to 7.5% lies in the top ten. The sample belongs to a study of blood T cell repertoires in COVID-19. Study-level information: Material from acute and convalescent COVID-19 was sourced from the United States, Italy and Spain. Sources were T cells, B-cell-depleted T cells, or PBMCs; the material itself was cDNA or gDNA.

The material sequenced was peripheral blood. This clonotype was obtained from a man aged 60-69 years with acute or convalescent COVID-19. This rearrangement joins TRBV18 to TRBJ1-1; no clear D gene. Here the CDR3 reads CASSPLQRTSGTEAFF. The CDR3 DNA reads as TGTGCCAGCTCACCACTTCAACGAACCTCGGGGACTGAAGCTTTCTTT.